This T cell receptor (beta chain) was documented in a study of long-term antiretroviral therapy in people with HIV. Whole-study findings and limits: Neither ART adherence, viral resistance nor therapy changes were documented.

Version v3.0 of the immunoSEQ assay was performed at survey level. Profiling relied on immunoSEQ multiplex PCR, and the TCRdb table lists in-frame clones only, not all of them. Here the sample spans 34,000 or so clones, 80% to 90% being singletons. About this clone itself: Its matching antigen is unknown.

This CDR3 comprises 15 residues. Germline lookup yields CDR1 KGHSH and CDR2 LQKENI. Trimming took 2 bases from V and 5 from J; bases not matched to a gene: 5. The study drew at least one pre-ART and at least two post-ART PBMC samples from every donor. This chain links TRBV18 with TRBJ2-1, with 8 bases lining up with TRBD1. The receptor was isolated from a woman younger than 45 with HIV. Specimen: unsorted PBMCs, collected just over 2.7 years before starting antiretroviral therapy. The CDR3 region is CASSPVGQGNNEQFF. In nucleotides, the CDR3 is TGTGCCAGCTCACCAGTAGGACAGGGCAACAATGAGCAGTTCTTC. The entire variable domain, with the rest obtained from reference TRBV18 and TRBJ2-1, is as follows: NAGVMQNPRHLVRRRGQEARLRCSPMKGHSHVYWYRQLPEEGLKFMVYLQKENIIDESGMPKERFSAEFPKEGPSILRIQQVVRGDSAAYFCASSPVGQGNNEQFFGPGTRLTVL.